This TCR beta chain was identified during a study of cytomegalovirus exposure and HLA in healthy donors. The germline gives CDR1 KGHSH, CDR2 LQKENI. V was clipped by 1 base and J by 0 bases; unmatched bases: 5. This CDR3 region has 18 residues. The primer mix had 60 Vbeta and 13 Jbeta primers. Libraries were prepared by immunoSEQ multiplex PCR; TCRdb keeps only in-frame clonotypes and omits some of them. The table has 150,000 to 200,000 clones, approximately 80% seen once. The TCR was taken from a man aged 30-40 years in good health and CMV-seropositive. V is TRBV18 and J is TRBJ2-1; 11 nucleotides align to TRBD2. The sample taken for sequencing was PBMCs. DNA of the CDR3: TGTGCCAGCTCACCACGCGGGACTAGCGGTCTCTCCTACAATGAGCAGTTCTTC. It encodes CASSPRGTSGLSYNEQFF. The variable domain in full, completed from reference TRBV18 and TRBJ2-1, reads NAGVMQNPRHLVRRRGQEARLRCSPMKGHSHVYWYRQLPEEGLKFMVYLQKENIIDESGMPKERFSAEFPKEGPSILRIQQVVRGDSAAYFCASSPRGTSGLSYNEQFFGPGTRLTVL.